The sequence of this T cell receptor (beta chain) was determined in a study of T cell responses to AZD1222 COVID-19 vaccine. Findings and limits, study-wide: Females made up more of the donors, who were largely white British, and clonal diversity may have come out too low. The breadth and depth of Spike-specific TCRs increased once two AZD1222 doses had been given. Repertoires in all cases were sampled only once the peak T cell response had passed.

Sequencing used immunoSEQ multiplex PCR; TCRdb keeps in-frame clones, though not all of them. The repertoire holds approximately 210,000 clones, with approximately 94% as singletons. In regard to this clone: Its target is unknown.

The V and J ends lost 6 bases and 7 bases respectively, with 13 bases between them. Germline V lookup: CDR1 MNHEY, CDR2 SMNVEV (reference sequence). The CDR3 is 13 residues long. The sample was peripheral blood, taken 28 days after the second dose of the MenACWY control vaccine. The V gene is TRBV27, the J gene TRBJ1-3; D gene ambiguous. The TCR originated in an adult who received the MenACWY meningococcal vaccine as a control. CDR3 DNA sequence: TGTGCCAGCAGCCGGACGGCCCAGAACACCATATATTTT. It codes for CASSRTAQNTIYF.